This T cell receptor beta chain was obtained from a study of CD8 T cells in ankylosing spondylitis. By quantitative 5'-RACE with molecular barcodes, the TCR beta libraries were made. MiXCR, run by TCRdb on the 5' RACE reads, gives a single entry per CDR3 protein. Here the sample spans about 330,000 distinct CDR3 sequences, around 7.6% being singletons. Germline CDR1 ENHRY, CDR2 SYGVKD. V lost 2 bases and J lost 0, with 14 bases in between. The CDR3 contains 16 residues. Findings and caveats of the study: Enrichment of disease-linked clones was reportedly significant in matched ankylosing spondylitis synovial fluid. What appeared characteristic of ankylosing spondylitis blood was a TCR beta motif of fewer than ten highly homologous variants.

This clonotype was found a few times. The antigen is unknown. The sequencing sample was made of blood, either unsorted or a sorted T cell fraction (not recorded which). The V and J genes are TRBV10-3 and TRBJ2-7; D possibly matches TRBD1 or TRBD2 (5 bases each). The clonotype was recovered from a male donor with ankylosing spondylitis. CDR3 coding DNA: TGTGCCATCAGTGAGCTAGGTGGTGGGACCTCCTACGAGCAGTACTTC. This gives the protein CAISELGGGTSYEQYF.